This entry concerns a single TCR beta chain. Its matching antigen is unknown. Germline CDR1 is SGHRS and CDR2 is YFSETQ. The CDR3 consists of 12 residues. These data come from a study of monozygotic twins with inflammatory bowel disease. Study outcomes and limitations: IBD patients shared fewer clonotypes with others than healthy twins, especially with disease activity.

Incorporation of UMIs carrying a 6-nucleotide sample barcode was performed by template switching. TCRalpha and TCRbeta cDNA went through two nested PCRs of approximately 16 and 10 cycles. TCRdb re-called the 5' RACE reads; every CDR3 protein appears as one record, without DNA. Its table lists over 110,000 distinct CDR3 sequences. The sequence was obtained from a human donor with ulcerative colitis or Crohn's disease, or a healthy co-twin of an affected twin (not recorded which). V usage is TRBV5-1 and J usage is TRBJ2-1. Sequencing was performed on blood. The CDR3 is CASSFTANEQFF.